The 14 T cell receptor beta chains given below trace back to one sample, sequenced in a study of cytomegalovirus exposure and HLA in healthy donors. Primers for the PCR totalled 60 Vbeta and 13 Jbeta. Only in-frame clones appear in the TCRdb table, and some are missing; sequencing was by immunoSEQ multiplex PCR. The profile shows 150,000 to 200,000 clones, around 70% of them singletons. Sequenced: PBMCs. These receptors all stem from a man younger than 30 in good health and CMV-seropositive.

The chain joins TRBV6-5 to TRBJ2-1; possible D gene TRBD1, 6 bases. The germline V and J ends were trimmed by 5 bases and 13 bases, with 21 bases remaining between them. In germline, CDR1 is MNHEY, CDR2 SVGAGI. The CDR3 has 14 amino acids. The CDR3 reads CASSPDWDIRSQFF. The CDR3 bases are TGTGCCAGCAGTCCCGATTGGGACATTAGATCCCAGTTCTTC.

The rearrangement joins TRBV5-1 to TRBJ2-2; 11 bases map to TRBD1. The CDR3 loop spans 15 amino acids. Germline V CDR1 and CDR2: SGHRS, YFSETQ. V lost 4 bases and J lost 4; bases outside the gene matches: 3. The CDR3 region has the DNA TGCGCCAGCAGCCCGGGGACAGGGGGCACCGGGGAGCTGTTTTTT. This translates into CASSPGTGGTGELFF.

The chain couples TRBV6-1 to TRBJ1-4; 9 bases line up with TRBD1. Trimming cost V 5 bases and J 7 bases; bases outside gene matches: 8. Per germline, CDR1 MNHNS and CDR2 SASEGT. CDR3 size: 15 residues. CDR3 in amino acids: CASSFVGQGSEKLFF. The DNA of the CDR3 is TGTGCCAGCAGTTTTGTGGGACAGGGTAGTGAAAAACTGTTTTTT.

This clone has only a few counts. The V and J genes are TRBV5-1 and TRBJ2-1; 7 nucleotides agree with TRBD2. Germline V lookup: CDR1 SGHRS, CDR2 YFSETQ. The CDR3 is 16 amino acids. V shed 3 bases and J 0 bases; nucleotides not matched to a gene: 6. The CDR3 loop reads CASSSSGLSSYNEQFF. The CDR3 DNA reads as TGCGCCAGCAGCTCTAGCGGACTCAGCTCCTACAATGAGCAGTTCTTC.

The table lists this clone with a few counts. The CDR3 sequence is CASSLVAAWGNTIYF. The CDR3 DNA reads as TGTGCCAGCAGCTTGGTAGCAGCTTGGGGAAACACCATATATTTT. The chain links TRBV5-6 to TRBJ1-3, with D unresolved. The germline CDR1 and CDR2 sequences are SGHDT and YYEEEE. Trimming pared 0 bases from V and 4 bases from J, leaving 11 bases between. The CDR3 length is 15 residues.

This sequence joins TRBV10-2 and TRBJ2-7, with 9 bases aligning to TRBD1. The germline V gene encodes CDR1 WSHSY and CDR2 SAAADI. The J segment lost 2 bases and the V segment lost 6 bases, leaving 5 bases of the junction unmatched. The CDR3 is 14 amino acids. The CDR3 loop reads CASRPGQGTYEQYV. The CDR3 DNA reads TGCGCCAGCAGACCGGGACAGGGAACCTACGAGCAGTACGTC.

This clone came up once. This chain links TRBV7-8 with TRBJ2-1; maybe TRBD2 (6 bases). The CDR3 is 15 amino acids. Germline V gene lookup returns CDR1 SGHVS and CDR2 FQNEAQ. Trimming cost V 2 bases and J 7 bases, with 15 bases left between them. The CDR3 loop reads CASSLQAGLVNEQFF. In DNA form, the CDR3 reads TGTGCCAGCAGCTTACAGGCGGGGCTTGTGAATGAGCAGTTCTTC.

The V call is TRBV5-1, the J call TRBJ1-2, with D perhaps TRBD1 (5 bases). The germline CDR1 and CDR2 sequences are SGHRS and YFSETQ. This CDR3 spans 15 amino acids. Trimming shortened V by 0 bases and J by 8 bases, and 17 bases separated the two germline ends. CDR3 loop: CASSLDRQTSRGYTF. The CDR3 DNA is TGCGCCAGCAGCTTGGACCGACAGACCTCTCGCGGCTACACCTTC.

This clone has just a few counts. This chain connects TRBV4-2 to TRBJ1-2, with D perhaps matching TRBD1 (5 bases). The CDR3 contains 15 residues. Between the trimmed V and J ends, which lost 1 base and 5 bases, there was a span of 14 bases. CDR1 is LGHNA, CDR2 YNFKEQ, per germline. CDR3 residues: CASSQVRGIGYGYTF. The CDR3 DNA sequence: TGTGCCAGCAGCCAAGTTCGGGGGATAGGGTATGGCTACACCTTC.

The rearrangement joins TRBV2 to TRBJ1-2; D unresolved. V was cut by 8 bases and J by 3 bases, with 10 bases left in between. Germline CDR1 reads SNHLY; CDR2 reads FYNNEI. The CDR3 runs 12 residues. The CDR3 is CASYPRDYGYTF. DNA for the CDR3: TGTGCCAGCTACCCGCGGGACTATGGCTACACCTTC.

The chain carries TRBV6-1 and TRBJ2-5; D possibly corresponds to TRBD2 (5 bases). Germline assignment: CDR1 MNHNS and CDR2 SASEGT. The CDR3 length is 13 residues. V was shortened by 7 bases and J by 3 bases, with 12 bases between the two germline ends. The CDR3 DNA reads as TGTGCCAGCACCCTTGACTACGAAGAGACCCAGTACTTC. It is translated as CASTLDYEETQYF.

This chain links TRBV6-1 with TRBJ2-7, with a tentative D call TRBD1 (6 bases). The germline V gene has CDR1 MNHNS and CDR2 SASEGT. Deletions cut 2 bases from V and 3 bases from J, with 11 bases between. This CDR3 has 14 amino acids. DNA for the CDR3: TGTGCCAGCAGTGAACTCCCCAGGGGCTACGAGCAGTACGTC. Amino acids: CASSELPRGYEQYV.

The chain links TRBV4-1 to TRBJ1-1; D is unresolved. The CDR3 has 16 amino acids. Deletions cut 1 base from V and 0 bases from J, with 12 bases between. The germline CDR1 and CDR2 sequences are MGHRA and YSYEKL. Written as DNA, the CDR3 is TGCGCCAGCAGCCAAGGGTATAACACCATGAACACTGAAGCTTTCTTT. Translation: CASSQGYNTMNTEAFF.

This chain joins TRBV7-8 and TRBJ2-5, with TRBD1 identical over 9 bases. Germline CDR1 is SGHVS and CDR2 is FQNEAQ. With 3 bases clipped from V and 5 bases from J, the junction kept 4 bases outside the gene matches. The CDR3 runs 14 residues. In DNA, the CDR3 is TGTGCCAGCAGCTTCACAGGGGGCCGGGAGACCCAGTACTTC. Translating it yields CASSFTGGRETQYF.